One sample yielded the 14 T cell receptor beta chains listed below, sequenced in a study of CD8+ T cells in alopecia areata. In each case, RNA was isolated and then reverse transcribed into cDNA as the sequencing template. Sequencing was performed with immunoSEQ multiplex PCR; in TCRdb, only in-frame clones are kept and a portion is missing. This table has around 6,900 clones, about two thirds appearing once. Treatment in this sample: oral pan-JAK inhibitor, 5-10 mg twice daily. Patients with alopecia areata provided lesional scalp punch biopsies as well as peripheral blood. Sequenced material: skin, taken at week 4, from a patient treated with tofacitinib. All receptors derive from a human donor with alopecia areata.

The chain couples TRBV18 to TRBJ1-4; D is unclear. The CDR3 runs to 14 residues. V was trimmed by 2 bases and J by 3 bases, leaving 7 bases between them. Germline lookup yields CDR1 KGHSH and CDR2 LQKENI. The CDR3 loop reads CASSPMAANEKLFF. The CDR3, as DNA: TGTGCCAGCTCACCAATGGCCGCTAATGAAAAACTGTTTTTT.

The chain recombines TRBV11-2 with TRBJ1-5; TRBD1 matches 9 bases. The ends lost 7 bases at V and 5 bases at J; junction bases unmatched: 6. The CDR3 extends over 14 amino acids. Germline V gene lookup returns CDR1 SGHAT and CDR2 FQNNGV. CDR3 coding DNA: TGTGCCAGCAACGACAGGGGGGAAGATCAGCCCCAGCATTTT. Amino acid sequence: CASNDRGEDQPQHF.

This chain uses TRBV27 with TRBJ2-2; no definite D call. The germline gives CDR1 MNHEY, CDR2 SMNVEV (reference sequence). V dropped 2 bases and J dropped 6 bases, with 4 bases sitting between them. The CDR3 is 12 amino acids. The DNA of the CDR3 is TGTGCCAGCAGTTTACAGCCCGGGGAGCTGTTTTTT. It codes for CASSLQPGELFF.

The chain employs TRBV5-1 and TRBJ2-7, with no clear D. CDR3 length equals 14 residues. CDR1 is SGHRS and CDR2 is YFSETQ in the germline V gene. V was cut by 3 bases and J by 3 bases, with 13 bases left in between. The CDR3 spells CASSSTSFYYEQYF. The CDR3 DNA is TGCGCCAGCAGCTCCACCTCATTTTACTACGAGCAGTACTTC.

The CDR3, as DNA: TGTGCCAGTGTCGGGACTAGCGGACCCACCAGCGTCAGAGATACGCAGTATTTT. It codes for CASVGTSGPTSVRDTQYF. The chain combines TRBV19 with TRBJ2-3, with 11 bases fitting TRBD2. The junction had 18 bases not matched to a gene; V was cut back by 8 bases and J by 5 bases. Germline values: CDR1 LNHDA, CDR2 SQIVND (reference sequence). The CDR3 sequence is 18 residues long.

This clone has just a few counts. This sequence joins TRBV5-4 and TRBJ2-1; 8 nucleotides align to TRBD2. V shed 4 bases and J 0 bases; nucleotides not matched to a gene: 6. The germline gives CDR1 SGHNT, CDR2 YYREEE (reference sequence). CDR3 length: 16 residues. The CDR3: CASSKLAGISYNEQFF. CDR3 DNA: TGTGCCAGCAGCAAATTAGCGGGGATCTCCTACAATGAGCAGTTCTTC.

The J gene is TRBJ2-7, the V gene TRBV28; 8 bases agree with TRBD1. After removal of 6 bases from V and 1 base from J, the junction contained 5 bases not matched to a gene. CDR3 length equals 14 residues. CDR1 is MDHEN and CDR2 is SYDVKM in the germline V gene. CDR3 DNA: TGTGCCAGCAGCAACCGGGACAGGTCCTACGAGCAGTACTTC. It encodes CASSNRDRSYEQYF. Full variable domain (rest looked up from reference TRBV28 and TRBJ2-7): DVKVTQSSRYLVKRTGEKVFLECVQDMDHENMFWYRQDPGLGLRLIYFSYDVKMKEKGDIPEGYSVSREKKERFSLILESASTNQTSMYLCASSNRDRSYEQYFGPGTRLTVT.

This sequence joins TRBV5-4 and TRBJ2-7, with D unresolved. The length of the CDR3 is 12 residues. V shed 1 base and J shed 5 bases, with 7 bases lying between them. CDR1 SGHNT and CDR2 YYREEE come from the germline V gene (reference sequence). CDR3 amino acids: CASSLRENEQYF. The CDR3 nucleotides are TGTGCCAGCAGCTTGCGTGAAAACGAGCAGTACTTC.

The gene calls are TRBV5-1 and TRBJ2-4, with D perhaps assigned TRBD1 or TRBD2 (5 bases each). CDR3 length: 15 residues. Germline assignment: CDR1 SGHRS and CDR2 YFSETQ. V lost 2 bases, J lost 1 base, and 10 bases lay in between. CDR3 sequence reads: CASSLEGFAKNIQYF. The CDR3 bases are TGCGCCAGCAGCTTAGAGGGGTTTGCCAAAAACATTCAGTACTTC.

The chain is built from TRBV19 and TRBJ2-2; D not certain. Germline V gene lookup returns CDR1 LNHDA and CDR2 SQIVND (reference sequence). V gave up 10 bases and J gave up 3 bases, with 27 bases separating them. CDR3 size: 18 residues. This chain's CDR3 is CATSTSLRRLSDTGELFF. The CDR3 nucleotides read TGTGCCACCTCTACCTCCCTTCGGCGGCTATCAGACACCGGGGAGCTGTTTTTT.

This clone was picked up a small number of times. The chain has TRBV5-5 and TRBJ1-5; 7 nucleotides agree with TRBD1. The CDR3 consists of 17 residues. The J segment lost 4 bases and the V segment lost 1 base, leaving 11 bases of the junction unmatched. Germline CDR1 reads SGHKS; CDR2 reads YYEKEE (reference sequence). CDR3 amino acids: CASSLFLGTERNQPQHF. The CDR3 nucleotides are TGTGCCAGCAGCTTGTTTTTAGGGACAGAGCGTAATCAGCCCCAGCATTTT.

The chain links TRBV5-5 to TRBJ2-5; TRBD2 aligns across 10 bases. Trimming took 2 bases from V and 7 from J; bases not matched to a gene: 8. CDR3 length: 15 residues. Germline assignment: CDR1 SGHKS and CDR2 YYEKEE (reference sequence). The CDR3 sequence: CASSFLAGEKGTQYF. The CDR3 region has the DNA TGTGCCAGCAGCTTCCTAGCGGGAGAAAAAGGGACCCAGTACTTC.

The chain has TRBV5-1 and TRBJ2-1; 8 bases map to TRBD2. The CDR3 spans 16 residues. Germline CDR1 and CDR2: SGHRS and YFSETQ. Germline trimming cut 0 bases from V and 3 bases from J; bases unmatched to any gene: 5. The CDR3 reads CASSLVWREDYNEQFF. In nucleotides, the CDR3 is TGCGCCAGCAGCTTGGTTTGGCGGGAGGACTACAATGAGCAGTTCTTC.

This chain connects TRBV13 to TRBJ1-3; D uncertain. From germline, CDR1 is PRHDT and CDR2 FYEKMQ (reference sequence). V gave up 5 bases and J gave up 4 bases, with 9 bases separating them. This CDR3 has 13 residues. CDR3 bases: TGTGCCAGCAGCCACCGGGCCGGAAACACCATATATTTT. As protein: CASSHRAGNTIYF.